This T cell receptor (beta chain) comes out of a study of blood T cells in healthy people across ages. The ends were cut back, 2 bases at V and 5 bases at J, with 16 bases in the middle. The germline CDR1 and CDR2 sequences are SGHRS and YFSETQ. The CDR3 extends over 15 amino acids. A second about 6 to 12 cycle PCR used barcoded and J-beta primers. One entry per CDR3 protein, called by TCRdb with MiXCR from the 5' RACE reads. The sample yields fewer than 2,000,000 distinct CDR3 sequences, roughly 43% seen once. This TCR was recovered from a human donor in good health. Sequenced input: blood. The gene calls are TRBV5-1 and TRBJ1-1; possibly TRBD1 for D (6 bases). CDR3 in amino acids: CASSFTYRAETEAFF. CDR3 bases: TGCGCCAGCAGCTTCACTTACAGGGCTGAGACTGAAGCTTTCTTT.